Shown below are 2 T cell receptor beta chains from a single sample sequenced in a study of regulatory T cells in long-lasting Graves disease. Time point described: newly diagnosed GD, antithyroid drugs for less than 3 months. The authors made the TCR library using RNA they extracted from PBMCs. Construction of TCR beta libraries relied on iRepertoire HTBI primers and on Arm-PCR targeting CDR3 regions. TCRdb passed the multiplex PCR reads through MiXCR, listing each CDR3 protein once. This table holds hundreds of thousands of distinct CDR3 sequences, roughly a sixth found once. The same specimen was also included in a second study, on T cells in Graves' hyperthyroidism and ophthalmopathy.

The material was peripheral blood mononuclear cells (PBMCs), obtained at new diagnosis, from a patient treated with antithyroid drugs. These receptors all come from a woman aged 35 to 59 with Graves disease.

The table lists this clonotype with a few counts. The chain recombines TRBV3-1 with TRBJ1-2; tentatively, D is TRBD1 (5 bases). Per the germline V gene, CDR1 is LGHDT and CDR2 is YNNKEL (reference sequence). V lost 1 base and J 8 bases, leaving 11 bases between the germline ends. This CDR3 has 13 residues. CDR3 nucleotides: TGTGCCAGCAGCCAAGCGGGGGAAGGCGGCTACACCTTC. This gives the protein CASSQAGEGGYTF.

This clonotype was seen only a few times. The J gene is TRBJ1-4, the V gene TRBV2; D perhaps matches TRBD1 (6 bases). The germline CDR1 and CDR2 sequences are SNHLY and FYNNEI. Between the trimmed V and J ends, which lost 3 bases and 3 bases, there was a span of 11 bases. The CDR3 consists of 15 residues. Here the CDR3 DNA reads TGTGCCAGCAGTGAGCTGACAGGACCTAATGAAAAACTGTTTTTT. It specifies CASSELTGPNEKLFF.